The 15 T cell receptor beta chains below come from one sample, sequenced in a study of OX40 agonist ivuxolimab in advanced cancers. The assay was immunoSEQ multiplex PCR, and TCRdb's table has in-frame clones only and misses some. This sample has 20,000 to 30,000 clones; around 85% occur once, and the top ten carry 34%. Sequences were derived from CD4+ or CD8+ T cells sorted from blood, sampled in a trial of the OX40 agonist ivuxolimab. These receptors were collected from an adult with an advanced solid tumor such as melanoma, head and neck, liver or kidney cancer.

This chain joins TRBV15 and TRBJ2-7; unclear D gene. Germline V CDR1 and CDR2: LNHNV, YYDKDF (reference sequence). The CDR3 sequence is 14 residues long. Trimming removed 5 bases from V and 1 base from J, with 12 bases in between. Here the CDR3 reads CATSQPVGSYEQYF. DNA of the CDR3: TGTGCCACCAGCCAGCCGGTAGGATCCTACGAGCAGTACTTC.

This sequence joins TRBV27 and TRBJ2-7; D unclear. Per germline, CDR1 MNHEY and CDR2 SMNVEV (reference sequence). Trimming left V 3 bases short and J 0 bases short, with 12 bases between. The CDR3 is made up of 15 amino acids. The CDR3 protein is CASSFSSRSSYEQYF. The CDR3 coding sequence is TGTGCCAGCAGTTTTTCCAGCCGTAGCTCCTACGAGCAGTACTTC.

J is TRBJ2-5 and V is TRBV7-6; the match to TRBD1 covers 7 bases. The germline gives CDR1 SGHVS, CDR2 FNYEAQ. The trim removed 5 bases at V and 0 bases at J, leaving 3 bases unmatched. The CDR3 runs to 14 residues. CDR3 sequence (DNA): TGTGCCAGCAGCGAGACAGGGTACCAAGAGACCCAGTACTTC. Translated: CASSETGYQETQYF.

This clone has just a few counts. The gene calls are TRBV4-1 and TRBJ2-2; D remains unclear. In germline, CDR1 is MGHRA, CDR2 YSYEKL. V gave up 4 bases and J gave up 7 bases, with 7 bases separating them. The CDR3 runs 12 residues. CDR3 region: CASSPFNGELFF. The CDR3 nucleotides are TGCGCCAGCAGCCCCTTTAACGGGGAGCTGTTTTTT.

This chain joins TRBV2 and TRBJ2-3; 8 positions agree with TRBD2. With V trimmed by 7 bases and J by 3 bases, 9 bases remained unmatched. CDR3 length: 15 amino acids. Germline loops: CDR1 SNHLY, CDR2 FYNNEI. This CDR3 reads CASTPEGLGTDTQYF. The CDR3 DNA reads TGTGCCAGCACCCCAGAGGGACTAGGGACAGATACGCAGTATTTT.

The genes are TRBV19 and TRBJ1-1; the D gene is possibly TRBD1 (5 bases). The CDR3 covers 13 residues. The V end lost 3 bases, the J end lost 9 bases, and 14 bases lay between the germline ends. Germline V gene data show CDR1 as LNHDA and CDR2 as SQIVND (reference sequence). The CDR3 here is CASSIDRGLQAFF. CDR3 nucleotide sequence: TGTGCCAGTAGTATTGATAGGGGCCTTCAAGCTTTCTTT.

The chain joins TRBV11-2 to TRBJ2-5; D ambiguous. The germline CDR1 and CDR2 sequences are SGHAT and FQNNGV. Trimming stripped 1 base from V and 1 base from J, with 13 bases between. There are 16 residues in the CDR3. The DNA of the CDR3 is TGTGCCAGCAGCTTAGGGATGACACCTCCCCAAGAGACCCAGTACTTC. Protein sequence: CASSLGMTPPQETQYF.

This chain uses TRBV7-9 with TRBJ2-5, with 7 bases identical to TRBD1. This CDR3 spans 15 amino acids. The V gene's germline CDR1 is SEHNR and CDR2 FQNEAQ (reference sequence). After removal of 5 bases from V and 2 bases from J, the junction contained 8 bases not matched to a gene. The CDR3 DNA sequence: TGTGCCAGCAGCACTCTGACAGGGCAACAAGAGACCCAGTACTTC. Translated: CASSTLTGQQETQYF.

The chain links TRBV4-1 to TRBJ2-5, with 7 bases fitting TRBD2. This CDR3 contains 14 residues. Trimming at V came to 1 base and at J to 5 bases, leaving 4 bases not matched to a gene. Germline CDR1 is MGHRA and CDR2 is YSYEKL. The CDR3 coding sequence is TGCGCCAGCAGCCAAGGCGGGAGTCGGGAGACCCAGTACTTC. This translates into CASSQGGSRETQYF.

V usage is TRBV9 and J usage is TRBJ2-3; 12 nucleotides align to TRBD2. CDR1 is SGDLS, CDR2 YYNGEE, per germline. V dropped 3 bases and J dropped 2; count of bases not matched to a gene: 10. The CDR3 totals 18 residues. The CDR3 nucleotides read TGTGCCAGCAGCGCCGGGACTAGCGGGTTGTCTCCCACAGATACGCAGTATTTT. Translation: CASSAGTSGLSPTDTQYF. The whole variable domain, remainder taken from reference TRBV9 and TRBJ2-3, is DSGVTQTPKHLITATGQRVTLRCSPRSGDLSVYWYQQSLDQGLQFLIQYYNGEERAKGNILERFSAQQFPDLHSELNLSSLELGDSALYFCASSAGTSGLSPTDTQYFGPGTRLTVL.

The table lists this clone with a count of one. This chain joins TRBV7-9 and TRBJ1-2; the D is unclear. With 4 bases removed from V and 4 bases from J, the gap between germline ends came to 22 bases. The germline V gene has CDR1 SEHNR and CDR2 FQNEAQ (reference sequence). The CDR3 consists of 17 residues. The DNA of the CDR3 is TGTGCCAGCAGCTCCGGAGTAGGCGGATCGAAAAGCTATGGCTACACCTTC. It yields the protein CASSSGVGGSKSYGYTF. The full variable domain, in which reference TRBV7-9 and TRBJ1-2 provide the parts outside the CDR3, is DTGVSQNPRHKITKRGQNVTFRCDPISEHNRLYWYRQTLGQGPEFLTYFQNEAQLEKSRLLSDRFSAERPKGSFSTLEIQRTEQGDSAMYLCASSSGVGGSKSYGYTFGSGTRLTVV.

The rearrangement links TRBV19 to TRBJ2-1; the match to TRBD1 covers 8 bases. With V trimmed by 4 bases and J by 4 bases, 0 bases remained unmatched. Germline V gene data show CDR1 as LNHDA and CDR2 as SQIVND (reference sequence). This CDR3 region has 13 residues. The CDR3 nucleotides are TGTGCCAGTAGTAGGACAGGGTACAATGAGCAGTTCTTC. It is translated as CASSRTGYNEQFF. The full variable domain, rest sourced from reference TRBV19 and TRBJ2-1, is DGGITQSPKYLFRKEGQNVTLSCEQNLNHDAMYWYRQDPGQGLRLIYYSQIVNDFQKGDIAEGYSVSREKKESFPLTVTSAQKNPTAFYLCASSRTGYNEQFFGPGTRLTVL.

The chain carries TRBV6-1 and TRBJ2-7; no reliable D call. This CDR3 has 13 residues. Germline V gives CDR1 MNHNS, CDR2 SASEGT. Trimming cost V 1 base and J 2 bases, with 6 bases left between them. In nucleotides, the CDR3 is TGTGCCAGCAGTGAAGTGTTTGCCTACGAGCAGTACTTC. Protein: CASSEVFAYEQYF.

The chain has TRBV4-1 and TRBJ2-7, with 11 bases fitting TRBD2. Trimming at V came to 0 bases and at J to 7 bases, leaving 5 bases not matched to a gene. The CDR3 has 15 residues. In germline, CDR1 is MGHRA, CDR2 YSYEKL. The chain's CDR3 is CASSQDTSGSLEQYF. The CDR3 DNA sequence: TGCGCCAGCAGCCAAGACACTAGCGGGAGCTTAGAGCAGTACTTC.

This sequence joins TRBV29-1 and TRBJ2-5, with D uncertain. The CDR3 extends over 13 amino acids. Trimming left V 7 bases short and J 5 bases short, with 17 bases between. CDR1 and CDR2 (germline): SQVTM, ANQGSEA. Here the CDR3 reads CSGTARPVETQYF. CDR3 bases: TGCAGCGGTACAGCGCGGCCAGTGGAGACCCAGTACTTC.